This passage covers 24 T cell receptor beta chains from one sample sequenced in a study of human T cells and chemical hapten exposure. As to time point: patch test 1, 2 weeks after DPC sensitization. Treatment denoted: therapeutic diphenylcyclopropenone sensitization with weekly scalp DPC. One entry per CDR3 protein, called by TCRdb with MiXCR from the RACE reads. The sample has fewer than 400,000 distinct CDR3 sequences; around 7% are singletons. The starting material was whole blood, obtained in connection with sensitization to the hapten diphenylcyclopropenone (DPC). These receptors came from a woman aged 18-29 years with alopecia areata. Some clones in this sample may be carry-over from other donors' samples.

A few counts support this clonotype. The chain employs TRBV19 and TRBJ1-2, with unresolved D. From germline, CDR1 is LNHDA and CDR2 SQIVND (reference sequence). The V and J ends lost 4 bases and 0 bases respectively, with 12 bases between them. CDR3 size: 15 residues. For the CDR3, the DNA is TGTGCCAGTAGTAAGGCTGACACTGCTAACTATGGCTACACCTTC. Translation: CASSKADTANYGYTF.

The gene calls are TRBV6-5 and TRBJ1-1; D is undetermined. Germline loops: CDR1 MNHEY, CDR2 SVGAGI. Trimming removed 2 bases from V and 5 bases from J, with 15 bases in between. The CDR3 length is 15 residues. The CDR3 DNA follows: TGTGCCAGCAGTTACGTTTTAGCGGGTCGGACTGAAGCTTTCTTT. Translating it yields CASSYVLAGRTEAFF.

V is TRBV28 and J is TRBJ2-7, with 9 bases fitting TRBD1. The V and J ends lost 3 bases and 0 bases, in that order; junction bases with no gene match: 18. This CDR3 has 20 amino acids. The V gene's germline CDR1 is MDHEN and CDR2 SYDVKM. The CDR3 region has the DNA TGTGCCAGCAGTTTCCAAGGTGGACAGGGGCCGGACTTACTCTCCTACGAGCAGTACTTC. This sequence encodes CASSFQGGQGPDLLSYEQYF. Using reference TRBV28 and TRBJ2-7 for the parts outside the CDR3, the full variable domain is DVKVTQSSRYLVKRTGEKVFLECVQDMDHENMFWYRQDPGLGLRLIYFSYDVKMKEKGDIPEGYSVSREKKERFSLILESASTNQTSMYLCASSFQGGQGPDLLSYEQYFGPGTRLTVT.

This rearrangement joins TRBV10-3 to TRBJ2-7; D may be TRBD2 (7 bases). V lost 0 bases and J 3 bases, leaving 12 bases between the germline ends. The germline V gene has CDR1 ENHRY and CDR2 SYGVKD. The CDR3 is 15 amino acids. Here the CDR3 reads CAISESGGTHYEQYF. As DNA, the CDR3 is TGTGCCATCAGTGAGTCGGGAGGGACACACTACGAGCAGTACTTC.

This clonotype was detected many times. The chain joins TRBV6-5 to TRBJ2-5, with 8 positions matching TRBD2. CDR1 is MNHEY and CDR2 is SVGAGI in the germline V gene. There are 15 residues in the CDR3. V trimming: 2 bases; J trimming: 1 base; junction bases outside the gene matches: 3. CDR3: CASSYTGGGQETQYF. In DNA, the CDR3 is TGTGCCAGCAGTTACACGGGGGGGGGCCAAGAGACCCAGTACTTC.

This sequence joins TRBV12-3 or TRBV12-4 and TRBJ2-3; maybe TRBD1 (6 bases). The V gene lost 5 bases and the J gene lost 3 bases, with 9 bases spanning the gap. The CDR3 length is 13 residues. CDR3 sequence (DNA): TGTGCCAGCAGTCCGGGACATACAGATACGCAGTATTTT. It specifies CASSPGHTDTQYF.

This clonotype was seen more than once but under ten times. V is TRBV2 and J is TRBJ1-2; the D is unclear. The germline gives CDR1 SNHLY, CDR2 FYNNEI. The CDR3 spans 13 residues. The V and J ends lost 2 bases and 3 bases respectively, with 7 bases between them. The CDR3 here is CASSERTDYGYTF. The CDR3, as DNA: TGTGCCAGCAGTGAACGTACAGACTATGGCTACACCTTC.

This clonotype occurred many times. The chain joins TRBV7-2 to TRBJ2-5; no definite D call. Trimming took 2 bases from V and 4 from J, leaving 8 bases between them. Germline CDR1 and CDR2: SGHTA and FQGNSA. The CDR3 contains 13 residues. DNA of the CDR3: TGTGCCAGCAGCTTACAGTCTCCAGAGACCCAGTACTTC. As protein: CASSLQSPETQYF.

In its sample, this clonotype was seen many times. This chain uses TRBV20-1 with TRBJ2-7; 10 bases fit TRBD1. With 1 base clipped from V and 4 bases from J, the junction kept 7 bases outside the gene matches. The germline gives CDR1 DFQATT, CDR2 SNEGSKA (reference sequence). CDR3 length: 15 residues. The CDR3 region is CSARGPPGQGYEQYF. The CDR3 DNA follows: TGCAGTGCTAGAGGCCCCCCGGGACAGGGGTACGAGCAGTACTTC.

This clonotype occurred a few times. V is TRBV20-1 and J is TRBJ1-5; D gene uncertain. The CDR3 sequence is 13 residues long. Germline CDR1 DFQATT, CDR2 SNEGSKA (reference sequence). Trimming cost V 0 bases and J 11 bases, with 14 bases left between them. The CDR3 loop is CSAREGGGRAQHF. DNA of the CDR3: TGCAGTGCTAGAGAGGGTGGAGGGAGGGCCCAGCATTTT.

In this sample, this clonotype turned up a few times. The chain uses TRBV27 and TRBJ1-6; D remains unclear. Germline CDR1 and CDR2: MNHEY and SMNVEV (reference sequence). The CDR3 consists of 13 residues. Trimming took off 6 bases at V and 8 bases at J, with 11 bases between the two ends. Here the CDR3 DNA reads TGTGCCAGCAGGCAACAGCTGGATTCACCCCTCCACTTT. Amino acids: CASRQQLDSPLHF.

V gene TRBV29-1 combines with J gene TRBJ1-1, with D perhaps matching TRBD1 (5 bases). Trimming took 5 bases from V and 1 from J, leaving 17 bases between them. Germline V CDR1 and CDR2: SQVTM, ANQGSEA. The CDR3 length is 15 residues. The CDR3, as DNA: TGCAGCGTTACCGCCGCACCGACAGCGAACACTGAAGCTTTCTTT. Amino acids: CSVTAAPTANTEAFF.

This rearrangement joins TRBV5-1 to TRBJ2-5; TRBD2 agrees at 7 bases. The CDR3 runs to 15 residues. J gave up 6 bases and V 2 bases, and 10 bases lay outside the gene matches. Germline CDR1 reads SGHRS; CDR2 reads YFSETQ. In DNA, the CDR3 is TGCGCCAGCAGCTTCGGGCGGACTAGTTTGAAGACCCAGTACTTC. Residues: CASSFGRTSLKTQYF.

The genes are TRBV6-5 and TRBJ1-3; maybe TRBD1 (6 bases). The CDR3 contains 14 residues. Trimming took 8 bases from V and 2 from J, leaving 13 bases between them. Per the germline V gene, CDR1 is MNHEY and CDR2 is SVGAGI. The CDR3 DNA follows: TGTGCCAGCTCTTGGGGGGGCCCTGGAAACACCATATATTTT. This encodes CASSWGGPGNTIYF.

There are many counts of this clonotype. V and J are TRBV29-1 and TRBJ2-5; TRBD2 is a possible D gene (6 bases). Germline CDR1 and CDR2: SQVTM and ANQGSEA. CDR3 size: 12 residues. The V gene lost 7 bases and the J gene lost 5 bases, with 14 bases spanning the gap. The CDR3 DNA is TGCAGCGCCGGGGACTTTTGGGAGACCCAGTACTTC. It is translated as CSAGDFWETQYF.

This clonotype was picked up a small number of times. The chain recombines TRBV7-6 with TRBJ2-7; TRBD1 agrees at 7 bases. The CDR3 has 16 amino acids. Per germline, CDR1 SGHVS and CDR2 FNYEAQ. Trimming cost V 1 base and J 0 bases; bases outside gene matches: 6. The CDR3 reads CASSLGGGKSSYEQYF. The CDR3 coding sequence is TGTGCCAGCAGCTTAGGAGGGGGCAAGAGCTCCTACGAGCAGTACTTC.

The chain couples TRBV4-3 to TRBJ1-2; 7 bases match TRBD1. The CDR3 sequence is 14 residues long. Germline CDR1 reads LGHNA; CDR2 reads YSLEER. With V trimmed by 1 base and J by 5 bases, 4 bases remained unmatched. This chain's CDR3 is CASSQGQGRYGYTF. The CDR3 DNA is TGCGCCAGCAGCCAAGGACAGGGACGGTATGGCTACACCTTC.

Many counts were recorded for this clonotype. The chain uses TRBV11-2 and TRBJ1-1; the match to TRBD1 covers 9 bases. V dropped 4 bases and J dropped 7; count of bases not matched to a gene: 4. Germline values: CDR1 SGHAT, CDR2 FQNNGV. The CDR3 is made up of 13 amino acids. CDR3 loop: CASSSDRGVEAFF. The DNA for the CDR3 is TGTGCCAGCAGCTCCGACAGGGGGGTTGAAGCTTTCTTT.

This clonotype was seen ten or more times. The chain recombines TRBV7-2 with TRBJ2-1; TRBD2 is a possible D gene (5 bases). V lost 5 bases and J 1 base, leaving 6 bases between the germline ends. CDR1 is SGHTA, CDR2 FQGNSA, per germline. The CDR3 sequence is 13 residues long. The CDR3 DNA reads TGTGCCAGCAGCCCGGGGTCCTACAATGAGCAGTTCTTC. Translation: CASSPGSYNEQFF.

The gene calls are TRBV7-8 and TRBJ2-1; D ambiguous. V was pared by 4 bases and J by 6 bases, with 13 bases between. CDR3 length: 14 amino acids. CDR1 and CDR2 (germline): SGHVS, FQNEAQ. The chain's CDR3 is CASSSAQLSNEQFF. DNA for the CDR3: TGTGCCAGCAGCTCGGCTCAGCTAAGCAATGAGCAGTTCTTC. Full variable domain (rest looked up from reference TRBV7-8 and TRBJ2-1): GAGVSQSPRYKVAKRGQDVALRCDPISGHVSLFWYQQALGQGPEFLTYFQNEAQLDKSGLPSDRFFAERPEGSVSTLKIQRTQQEDSAVYLCASSSAQLSNEQFFGPGTRLTVL.

The chain employs TRBV20-1 and TRBJ2-3; 11 nucleotides align to TRBD2. After removal of 6 bases from V and 2 bases from J, the junction contained 16 bases not matched to a gene. The CDR3 contains 18 residues. Germline lookup yields CDR1 DFQATT and CDR2 SNEGSKA (reference sequence). The CDR3 bases are TGCAGTGCCCAGGGGCCCGGGACTAGCGGTTCCAACACAGATACGCAGTATTTT. It encodes CSAQGPGTSGSNTDTQYF.

This clonotype appeared many times. The chain carries TRBV6-6 and TRBJ2-1; D possibly corresponds to TRBD1 (5 bases). With 0 bases removed from V and 0 bases from J, the gap between germline ends came to 9 bases. In germline, CDR1 is MNHNY, CDR2 SVGAGI (reference sequence). The CDR3 has 16 amino acids. CDR3 nucleotides: TGTGCCAGCAGTTACTCACCAGGGCGCTCCTACAATGAGCAGTTCTTC. As protein: CASSYSPGRSYNEQFF.

The table lists this clonotype with a few counts. This chain connects TRBV20-1 to TRBJ2-7, with 7 bases lining up with TRBD1. This CDR3 has 14 amino acids. Germline-derived CDR1 and CDR2 are DFQATT and SNEGSKA (reference sequence). V gave up 5 bases and J gave up 0 bases; unmatched junction bases: 7. The CDR3 DNA is TGCAGTGCTCAAAGACAGGGAGACTCCTACGAGCAGTACTTC. It specifies CSAQRQGDSYEQYF.

In this sample, this clonotype turned up many times. The chain links TRBV7-2 to TRBJ2-7; 8 bases are shared with TRBD1. The ends lost 5 bases at V and 2 bases at J; junction bases unmatched: 2. This CDR3 is 13 amino acids long. Germline V gives CDR1 SGHTA, CDR2 FQGNSA. In nucleotides, the CDR3 is TGTGCCAGCAGCCCGGACAGGGCCTACGAGCAGTACTTC. This translates into CASSPDRAYEQYF.